These 10 T cell receptor beta chains came from one sample sequenced in a study of blood T cell repertoires in COVID-19. Sequencing used immunoSEQ multiplex PCR; TCRdb keeps in-frame clones, though not all of them. This sample has a few hundred thousand clones; about 85% occur once, and the top ten carry 0.87%. The sequenced material came from peripheral blood. These receptors were taken from a human donor with COVID-19, enrolled during active disease. The donor label of this sample is uncertain.

CDR3 sequence (DNA): TGTGCCAGCAGTCCACTACCAGTATTCCCCTACAATGAGCAGTTCTTC. Amino acids: CASSPLPVFPYNEQFF. V is TRBV27 and J is TRBJ2-1, with D hard to call. Germline V lookup: CDR1 MNHEY, CDR2 SMNVEV (reference sequence). The CDR3 runs to 16 residues. The V gene lost 5 bases and the J gene lost 2 bases, with 16 bases spanning the gap.

CDR3 DNA: TGTGCCAGCTCACCATCCGAAAGACAGGGGGCGCGCGGCTACACCTTC. Protein product: CASSPSERQGARGYTF. This chain connects TRBV18 to TRBJ1-2, with 10 bases lining up with TRBD1. Germline V gene data show CDR1 as KGHSH and CDR2 as LQKENI. The CDR3 contains 16 residues. The V segment lost 2 bases and the J segment 8 bases; nucleotides outside the gene matches: 11.

Only one count was recorded for this clone. The chain combines TRBV6-5 with TRBJ1-2; D is uncertain. The V end was cut by 6 bases, the J end by 6 bases, with 17 bases between. The CDR3 covers 14 residues. Germline CDR1 and CDR2: MNHEY and SVGAGI. The CDR3 sequence is CASRTPTIPNGYTF. CDR3 DNA: TGTGCCAGCAGGACCCCGACTATCCCTAATGGCTACACCTTC.

The chain employs TRBV4-2 and TRBJ2-7; TRBD1 agrees at 7 bases. This CDR3 spans 13 amino acids. The germline gives CDR1 LGHNA, CDR2 YNFKEQ. V dropped 3 bases and J dropped 6; count of bases not matched to a gene: 5. CDR3 residues: CASSQVDRVEQYF. DNA of the CDR3: TGTGCCAGCAGCCAGGTCGACAGGGTCGAGCAGTACTTC.

The V and J genes are TRBV19 and TRBJ1-1, with D possibly TRBD1 on 5 matching bases. CDR1 and CDR2 from the germline V gene are LNHDA and SQIVND (reference sequence). Trimming took 7 bases from V and 6 from J, leaving 21 bases between them. CDR3 length: 15 amino acids. The DNA for the CDR3 is TGTGCCAGTACCCCGGGGGGAGGCTCGGGGGCTGAAGCTTTCTTT. As protein: CASTPGGGSGAEAFF.

The rearrangement uses TRBV18 and TRBJ2-7, with D maybe TRBD2 (6 bases). This CDR3 is 15 amino acids long. The germline V and J ends were trimmed by 0 bases and 7 bases, with 16 bases remaining between them. From germline, CDR1 is KGHSH and CDR2 LQKENI. Here the CDR3 reads CASSPPMSGRLEQYF. The DNA for the CDR3 is TGTGCCAGCTCACCACCAATGTCAGGGAGGCTAGAGCAGTACTTC.

This clone was observed a handful of times. The rearrangement links TRBV25-1 to TRBJ2-5, with 10 bases aligning to TRBD2. V shed 1 base, J shed 4 bases, and the junction held 6 bases outside the gene matches. This CDR3 comprises 16 residues. Germline loops: CDR1 MGHDK, CDR2 SYGVNS. CDR3 nucleotide sequence: TGTGCCAGCAGTGAATGGACTAGCGGAGGGGGAGAGACCCAGTACTTC. Its protein is CASSEWTSGGGETQYF.

The V call is TRBV5-4, the J call TRBJ1-2; unclear D gene. The germline CDR1 and CDR2 sequences are SGHNT and YYREEE (reference sequence). With 3 bases removed from V and 4 bases from J, the gap between germline ends came to 19 bases. This CDR3 comprises 16 residues. The DNA for the CDR3 is TGTGCCAGCAGCTCACGACAATCACCTCTGGGCTATGGCTACACCTTC. This translates into CASSSRQSPLGYGYTF.

This chain joins TRBV12-3 or TRBV12-4 and TRBJ1-2; maybe TRBD1 (5 bases). V was shortened by 4 bases and J by 8 bases, with 14 bases between the two germline ends. This CDR3 is 13 amino acids long. The CDR3 nucleotides read TGTGCCAGCAGTTCCGTAGGGGTTTCGGGCTACACCTTC. This sequence encodes CASSSVGVSGYTF.

Many counts were recorded for this clone. In nucleotides, the CDR3 is TGTGCCAGTAGTATTGGGGGCGCGGTACGCGGCTACACCTTC. Its protein is CASSIGGAVRGYTF. V usage is TRBV19 and J usage is TRBJ1-2, with a weak D call TRBD1 (6 bases). CDR1 and CDR2 (germline): LNHDA, SQIVND (reference sequence). The CDR3 length is 14 residues. V was trimmed by 3 bases and J by 8 bases, leaving 16 bases between them.